One and the same sample provided the 29 T cell receptor beta chains below, sequenced in a study of Graves' ophthalmopathy and Graves' hyperthyroidism. RNA served as the template for amplifying TCR beta CDR3 regions. First-round RT-PCR employed HTBI primers, with a second-round multiplex PCR after it. TCRdb recomputed calls from the multiplex PCR reads with MiXCR, one row per CDR3 protein. The data show hundreds of thousands of distinct CDR3 sequences, with approximately 21% seen just once and approximately 3% held by the top ten. Sequenced: peripheral blood. These receptors were obtained from a woman younger than 35 with stable Graves' hyperthyroidism.

The rearrangement uses TRBV20-1 and TRBJ2-7; 9 nucleotides match TRBD2. CDR1 is DFQATT and CDR2 is SNEGSKA in the germline V gene (reference sequence). The CDR3 spans 13 residues. V shed 6 bases, J shed 2 bases, and the junction held 5 bases outside the gene matches. CDR3 DNA sequence: TGCAGTGCCCGACTAGCGGTACCCTACGAGCAGTACTTC. Its translation is CSARLAVPYEQYF.

CDR3 bases: TGTGCCAGCAGCTTTCCCCCCTACACCGGGGAGCTGTTTTTT. Protein sequence: CASSFPPYTGELFF. V and J are TRBV11-2 and TRBJ2-2; D is undetermined. The germline gives CDR1 SGHAT, CDR2 FQNNGV. V was shortened by 3 bases and J by 3 bases, with 8 bases between the two germline ends. The CDR3 consists of 14 residues.

This clonotype showed up many times. V gene TRBV11-2 combines with J gene TRBJ2-5; D remains unclear. V lost 0 bases to trimming and J lost 5 bases, with 22 bases between them. The germline V gene encodes CDR1 SGHAT and CDR2 FQNNGV. This CDR3 region has 18 residues. CDR3 in amino acids: CASSLDPVYGPAEETQYF. The DNA for the CDR3 is TGTGCCAGCAGCTTAGATCCCGTCTACGGCCCCGCGGAGGAGACCCAGTACTTC.

This clonotype was recorded at least ten times. This chain joins TRBV30 and TRBJ1-5; D gene uncertain. In germline, CDR1 is GTSNPN, CDR2 SVGIG (reference sequence). The V end was cut by 5 bases, the J end by 3 bases, with 11 bases between. The CDR3 length is 13 residues. For the CDR3, the DNA is TGTGCCTGGGACGATGAAGACAATCAGCCCCAGCATTTT. Translated: CAWDDEDNQPQHF.

This clonotype was counted ten times or more. This chain joins TRBV20-1 and TRBJ1-3; D ambiguous. The germline V gene encodes CDR1 DFQATT and CDR2 SNEGSKA (reference sequence). The CDR3 contains 16 residues. V was pared by 0 bases and J by 4 bases, with 16 bases between. CDR3 amino acids: CSARDPWGITGNTIYF. In nucleotides, the CDR3 is TGCAGTGCTAGAGATCCTTGGGGAATAACCGGAAACACCATATATTTT.

This clonotype was counted ten times or more. This rearrangement joins TRBV10-2 to TRBJ1-5; 8 bases line up with TRBD1. The ends lost 5 bases at V and 0 bases at J; junction bases unmatched: 3. The CDR3 length is 15 residues. CDR1 is WSHSY, CDR2 SAAADI, per germline. CDR3 region: CASSWTGTSNQPQHF. Here the CDR3 DNA reads TGCGCCAGCAGTTGGACAGGGACTAGCAATCAGCCCCAGCATTTT.

At least ten counts were recorded for this clonotype. V usage is TRBV30 and J usage is TRBJ2-5, with D perhaps assigned TRBD1 or TRBD2 (5 bases each). The germline gives CDR1 GTSNPN, CDR2 SVGIG (reference sequence). The CDR3 consists of 14 residues. Trimming stripped 4 bases from V and 5 bases from J, with 17 bases between. This CDR3 is CAWIEVGVSETQYF. In DNA, the CDR3 is TGTGCCTGGATCGAAGTGGGGGTATCGGAGACCCAGTACTTC.

This clonotype was detected ten times or more. This chain links TRBV6-1 with TRBJ2-2, with a weak D call TRBD1 (6 bases). This CDR3 is 14 amino acids long. Trimming took off 8 bases at V and 4 bases at J, with 14 bases between the two ends. Germline loops: CDR1 MNHNS, CDR2 SASEGT. The CDR3 DNA reads as TGTGCCAGCCGAAAAGGGGGTAGCACCGGGGAGCTGTTTTTT. The encoded protein is CASRKGGSTGELFF.

The sample holds many counts of this clonotype. The rearrangement links TRBV5-1 to TRBJ2-7; TRBD2 agrees at 7 bases. The J segment lost 0 bases and the V segment lost 4 bases, leaving 4 bases of the junction unmatched. Germline CDR1 is SGHRS and CDR2 is YFSETQ. The CDR3 has 14 amino acids. CDR3 in DNA: TGCGCCAGCAGCCCGCTAGCGGTCTCCTACGAGCAGTACTTC. This gives the protein CASSPLAVSYEQYF.

This clonotype appeared a few times. The CDR3 loop reads CAWNPGQGAVEQYF. The DNA for the CDR3 is TGTGCCTGGAACCCGGGACAGGGTGCGGTCGAGCAGTACTTC. This chain links TRBV30 with TRBJ2-7, with TRBD1 identical over 9 bases. Germline V gene sequence: CDR1 GTSNPN, CDR2 SVGIG (reference sequence). The V and J ends lost 4 bases and 6 bases, in that order; junction bases with no gene match: 10. The CDR3 totals 14 residues.

With regard to this clonotype: A junction end diverges from the germline sequence, so it may reflect a read error. This chain uses TRBV28 with TRBJ1-1, with D hard to call. From germline, CDR1 is MDHEN and CDR2 SYDVKM. The CDR3 has 13 residues. The CDR3 protein is CASSPVSFTDAFF. The CDR3 DNA reads as TGTGCCAGCAGCCCAGTCAGCTTCACTGATGCTTTCTTT.

This clonotype has a count of ten or more. The chain has TRBV9 and TRBJ2-7; D remains unclear. In germline, CDR1 is SGDLS, CDR2 YYNGEE. The CDR3 contains 14 residues. V was shortened by 0 bases and J by 5 bases, with 12 bases between the two germline ends. This CDR3 reads CASSVDEYTHEQYF. The CDR3 DNA reads as TGTGCCAGCAGCGTAGACGAGTATACCCACGAGCAGTACTTC.

This clonotype was observed at least ten times. The chain carries TRBV19 and TRBJ1-5; tentative D call: TRBD1 (5 bases). The V gene's germline CDR1 is LNHDA and CDR2 SQIVND (reference sequence). The CDR3 runs 14 residues. The germline V and J ends were trimmed by 8 bases and 4 bases, with 15 bases remaining between them. The CDR3 sequence is CASDYLGGNQPQHF. CDR3 nucleotide sequence: TGTGCCAGTGACTACCTCGGGGGGAATCAGCCCCAGCATTTT.

The chain joins TRBV19 to TRBJ1-2, with TRBD1 matching 7 bases. The ends lost 9 bases at V and 8 bases at J; junction bases unmatched: 12. The CDR3 runs to 13 residues. Germline CDR1 is LNHDA and CDR2 is SQIVND (reference sequence). CDR3 residues: CASSPDRWGGYTF. The CDR3, as DNA: TGTGCCAGCAGTCCGGACAGGTGGGGAGGCTACACCTTC.

In its sample, this clonotype was seen many times. Mismatch with germline at one junction end may stem from a read error. The genes are TRBV6-1 and TRBJ1-5; D possibly corresponds to TRBD1 (6 bases). The CDR3 contains 14 residues. CDR1 MNHNS and CDR2 SASEGT come from the germline V gene. This chain's CDR3 is CASSEGGNNQPQHF. The CDR3 DNA reads as TGTGCCAGCAGCGAAGGGGGGAACAATCAGCCCCAGCATTTT.

This clonotype occurred many times. The CDR3 spells CASSLLPIYRGRHEQYF. CDR3 nucleotide sequence: TGTGCCAGCAGTTTATTACCGATCTACAGGGGGCGCCACGAGCAGTACTTC. This chain links TRBV11-2 with TRBJ2-7, with 9 bases lining up with TRBD1. Unmatched junction bases numbered 17, after V lost 6 bases and J lost 5 bases. CDR1 is SGHAT, CDR2 FQNNGV, per germline. The length of the CDR3 is 17 residues.

In regard to this clonotype: Just one base apart from a much larger clone, this may be a read error. This chain uses TRBV19 with TRBJ2-7; D might be TRBD1 (5 bases). CDR1 and CDR2 from the germline V gene are LNHDA and SQIVND (reference sequence). Trimming took off 2 bases at V and 3 bases at J, with 17 bases between the two ends. The CDR3 length is 16 residues. The CDR3 is CASSIYQGGDVYEQYF. The CDR3, as DNA: TGTGCCAGTAGTATATATCAGGGCGGAGACGTCTACGAGCAGTACTTC.

V is TRBV12-5 and J is TRBJ2-5, with D perhaps TRBD2 (5 bases). The length of the CDR3 is 14 residues. Germline CDR1 and CDR2: LGHNT and FRNRAP. The V and J ends lost 1 base and 2 bases respectively, with 8 bases between them. Here the CDR3 reads CASGLEGVQETQYF. The CDR3 nucleotides are TGTGCTAGTGGTTTGGAGGGAGTTCAAGAGACCCAGTACTTC.

This sequence joins TRBV6-5 and TRBJ2-7; D unresolved. The CDR3 is made up of 12 amino acids. V lost 4 bases, J lost 6 bases, and 10 bases lay in between. The germline gives CDR1 MNHEY, CDR2 SVGAGI. CDR3 sequence: CASSSLTPEQYF. DNA for the CDR3: TGTGCCAGCAGTTCCCTTACTCCCGAGCAGTACTTC.

The chain has TRBV30 and TRBJ1-1, with D maybe TRBD1 (5 bases). CDR3 length equals 12 residues. Per the germline V gene, CDR1 is GTSNPN and CDR2 is SVGIG (reference sequence). The V gene lost 3 bases and the J gene lost 2 bases, with 7 bases spanning the gap. CDR3 coding DNA: TGTGCCTGGAGGCAGGGTAACACTGAAGCTTTCTTT. Its translation is CAWRQGNTEAFF.

This clonotype was seen ten or more times. The CDR3 loop is CASSPRTSGRPITYEQYF. The CDR3 DNA reads TGTGCCAGCAGCCCAAGGACTAGCGGGAGGCCGATAACCTACGAGCAGTACTTC. This chain links TRBV11-1 with TRBJ2-7, with 14 bases fitting TRBD2. The length of the CDR3 is 18 residues. Germline CDR1 reads SGHAT; CDR2 reads FQDESV (reference sequence). Trimming cost V 5 bases and J 2 bases; bases outside gene matches: 11.

This clonotype was seen repeatedly, ten times or more. The chain has TRBV27 and TRBJ2-7, with D hard to call. The V and J ends lost 5 bases and 1 base respectively, with 12 bases between them. Germline loops: CDR1 MNHEY, CDR2 SMNVEV (reference sequence). The CDR3 totals 14 residues. The CDR3 loop is CASSQRAQSYEQYF. Written as DNA, the CDR3 is TGTGCCAGCAGTCAAAGGGCACAATCCTACGAGCAGTACTTC.

At least ten counts were recorded for this clonotype. The chain carries TRBV28 and TRBJ2-6, with a tentative D call TRBD1 (6 bases). V gave up 5 bases and J gave up 3 bases, with 11 bases separating them. Germline V lookup: CDR1 MDHEN, CDR2 SYDVKM. This CDR3 is built from 15 residues. The CDR3 spells CASSTRGGGANVLTF. DNA for the CDR3: TGTGCCAGCAGTACCAGGGGCGGTGGGGCCAACGTCCTGACTTTC.

The chain employs TRBV6-1 and TRBJ2-2, with D possibly being TRBD2 (6 bases). Trimming removed 1 base from V and 4 bases from J, with 16 bases in between. The CDR3 is 17 amino acids. CDR1 is MNHNS and CDR2 is SASEGT in the germline V gene. CDR3 sequence (DNA): TGTGCCAGCAGTGAAGGTTGGCTAGCGATTTTCACCGGGGAGCTGTTTTTT. Translated, it gives CASSEGWLAIFTGELFF.

This clonotype was counted between two and nine times. This chain joins TRBV12-3 or TRBV12-4 and TRBJ2-7; TRBD1 matches at 7 bases. Unmatched junction bases numbered 10, after V lost 4 bases and J lost 1 base. CDR3 length equals 16 residues. In nucleotides, the CDR3 is TGTGCCAGCAGTTACTCGATCATGACAGGGTCCTACGAGCAGTACTTC. Residues: CASSYSIMTGSYEQYF.

V gene TRBV11-2 combines with J gene TRBJ2-1; D tentatively fits TRBD1 or TRBD2 (6 bases each). The V and J ends lost 1 base and 2 bases respectively, with 9 bases between them. This CDR3 comprises 15 residues. The germline gives CDR1 SGHAT, CDR2 FQNNGV. The CDR3 coding sequence is TGTGCCAGCAGCTTAGTGGAGGGGGCCTACAATGAGCAGTTCTTC. It yields the protein CASSLVEGAYNEQFF.

This clonotype came up many times. The V and J genes are TRBV4-2 and TRBJ2-4; no clear D. There are 11 residues in the CDR3. V was cut by 3 bases and J by 10 bases, with 7 bases left in between. CDR1 is LGHNA and CDR2 is YNFKEQ in the germline V gene. The CDR3 spells CASSQGWIQYF. CDR3 nucleotides: TGTGCCAGCAGCCAGGGATGGATTCAGTACTTC.

This clonotype was seen at least ten times. The V call is TRBV4-2, the J call TRBJ2-5; D uncertain. V was shortened by 0 bases and J by 5 bases, with 4 bases between the two germline ends. Germline CDR1 is LGHNA and CDR2 is YNFKEQ. The CDR3 covers 12 residues. CDR3 coding DNA: TGTGCCAGCAGCCAAGAGGGGGAGACCCAGTACTTC. Protein product: CASSQEGETQYF.

This clonotype has at least ten counts. J is TRBJ2-7 and V is TRBV20-1, with a tentative D call TRBD2 (6 bases). The germline V gene encodes CDR1 DFQATT and CDR2 SNEGSKA (reference sequence). Trimming shortened V by 4 bases and J by 3 bases, and 10 bases separated the two germline ends. This CDR3 contains 12 residues. For the CDR3, the DNA is TGCAGTGCTACCGGGAGCCGCTACGAGCAGTACTTC. This codes for CSATGSRYEQYF.